The entry that follows covers one T cell receptor beta chain sequence. What it binds is not known. This CDR3 is 14 amino acids long. Looked up from germline, CDR1 is MGHRA and CDR2 is YSYEKL. Losses at the gene ends were 6 bases for V and 8 bases for J; bases not matched to a gene: 9. Data came from immunoSEQ multiplex PCR; TCRdb stores just in-frame clones and leaves some out. The sample holds around 53,000 clones, 75% to 90% seen once. The time point here: baseline, week 1 (first vaccination visit). Specified treatment: pre-vaccination baseline after standard-of-care therapy. This record comes from a study of a mutant IDH1 vaccine in newly diagnosed glioma. General study results and limits: Patients showed vaccine-induced immune responses at a rate of 80% to 95%.

This specimen was PBMCs, taken from a glioma patient treated with radiotherapy, temozolomide or both. The sequence derives from a man in his forties or fifties with glioma. The gene calls are TRBV4-1 and TRBJ2-1, with 8 bases that match TRBD1. CDR3 nucleotides: TGCGCCAGCAGACGCCAGGGGGCCGGGGATGAGCAGTTCTTC. The encoded protein is CASRRQGAGDEQFF.